Presented here are 5 T cell receptor beta chains from one specimen sequenced in a study of T cell repertoires in cytomegalovirus infection. No antigen has been assigned to these receptors. TCRdb ran MiXCR on the reads and lists one entry per CDR3 protein. The table lists approximately 390,000 distinct CDR3 sequences, just under 35% of them singletons. This specimen was cultured PBMCs, taken from culture after CMV antigen stimulation. The receptors were sampled from a human donor in good health (CMV status not recorded). Some clones in this sample may be carry-over from other donors' samples.

The chain employs TRBV4-1 and TRBJ1-5; 7 bases line up with TRBD1. Trimming cost V 0 bases and J 7 bases; bases outside gene matches: 6. This CDR3 spans 15 amino acids. Germline V gene lookup returns CDR1 MGHRA and CDR2 YSYEKL. CDR3 sequence reads: CASSQEEGGWQPQHF. In DNA form, the CDR3 reads TGCGCCAGCAGCCAAGAAGAAGGGGGCTGGCAGCCCCAGCATTTT.

The chain links TRBV6-1 to TRBJ2-2, with 8 bases lining up with TRBD1. This CDR3 has 15 amino acids. Germline-derived CDR1 and CDR2 are MNHNS and SASEGT. The J segment lost 5 bases and the V segment lost 9 bases, leaving 11 bases of the junction unmatched. The CDR3 DNA follows: TGTGCCAGTACAACCTCCGGGACAGGTACCGGGGAGCTGTTTTTT. Its protein product is CASTTSGTGTGELFF.

This sequence joins TRBV24-1 and TRBJ2-1; the match to TRBD2 covers 8 bases. V dropped 12 bases and J dropped 7; count of bases not matched to a gene: 13. CDR3 length: 14 amino acids. Germline V lookup: CDR1 KGHDR, CDR2 SFDVKD. This CDR3 is CAVESGTSGNEQFF. DNA of the CDR3: TGTGCCGTGGAATCCGGGACTAGTGGGAATGAGCAGTTCTTC.

This clonotype was recorded at least ten times. V and J are TRBV11-2 and TRBJ1-1; D is ambiguous. The germline V gene has CDR1 SGHAT and CDR2 FQNNGV. The CDR3 has 15 residues. V was cut by 5 bases and J by 1 base, with 14 bases left in between. In DNA form, the CDR3 reads TGTGCCAGCAGCAGCCGCAGGCACCCGAACACTGAAGCTTTCTTT. Its protein product is CASSSRRHPNTEAFF. The whole variable domain, filled in from reference TRBV11-2 and TRBJ1-1, reads EAGVAQSPRYKIIEKRQSVAFWCNPISGHATLYWYQQILGQGPKLLIQFQNNGVVDDSQLPKDRFSAERLKGVDSTLKIQPAKLEDSAVYLCASSSRRHPNTEAFFGQGTRLTVV.

This clonotype was detected a few times. CDR3 residues: CASSTRTGRADTQYF. In DNA form, the CDR3 reads TGTGCCAGTAGTACTCGGACAGGGAGAGCCGATACGCAGTATTTT. This chain connects TRBV19 to TRBJ2-3; the match to TRBD1 covers 8 bases. The trim removed 4 bases at V and 6 bases at J, leaving 9 bases unmatched. Germline V gene sequence: CDR1 LNHDA, CDR2 SQIVND (reference sequence). The CDR3 contains 15 residues.